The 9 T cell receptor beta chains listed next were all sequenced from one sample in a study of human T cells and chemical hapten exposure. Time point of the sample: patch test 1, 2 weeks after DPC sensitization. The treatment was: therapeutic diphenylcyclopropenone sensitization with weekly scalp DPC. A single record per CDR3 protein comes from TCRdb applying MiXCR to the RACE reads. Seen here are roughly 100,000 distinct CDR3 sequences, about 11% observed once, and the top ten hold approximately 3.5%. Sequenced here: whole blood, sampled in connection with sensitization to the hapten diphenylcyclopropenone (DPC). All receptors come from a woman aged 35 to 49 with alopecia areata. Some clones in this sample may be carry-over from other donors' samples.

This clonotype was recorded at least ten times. The CDR3 nucleotides are TGTGCCAGCTCCGTGACTAGCGGCGCAGATACGCAGTATTTT. Translation: CASSVTSGADTQYF. V is TRBV6-4 and J is TRBJ2-3; 9 bases are shared with TRBD2. CDR1 is MRHNA, CDR2 SNTAGT, per germline. The CDR3 length is 14 residues. V dropped 8 bases and J dropped 4; count of bases not matched to a gene: 7.

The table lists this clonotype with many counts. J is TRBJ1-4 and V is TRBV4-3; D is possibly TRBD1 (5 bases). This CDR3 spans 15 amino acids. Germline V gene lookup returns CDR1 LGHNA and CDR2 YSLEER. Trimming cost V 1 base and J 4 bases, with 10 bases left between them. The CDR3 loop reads CASSQGSGRNEKLFF. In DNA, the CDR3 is TGCGCCAGCAGCCAAGGATCGGGGCGTAATGAAAAACTGTTTTTT.

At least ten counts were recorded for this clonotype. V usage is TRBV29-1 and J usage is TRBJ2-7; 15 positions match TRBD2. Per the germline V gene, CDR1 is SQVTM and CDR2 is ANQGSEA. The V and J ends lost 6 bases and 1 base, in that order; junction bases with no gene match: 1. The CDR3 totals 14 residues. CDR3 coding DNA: TGCAGCGTGGGGACTAGCGGGGGGTCCTACGAGCAGTACTTC. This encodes CSVGTSGGSYEQYF.

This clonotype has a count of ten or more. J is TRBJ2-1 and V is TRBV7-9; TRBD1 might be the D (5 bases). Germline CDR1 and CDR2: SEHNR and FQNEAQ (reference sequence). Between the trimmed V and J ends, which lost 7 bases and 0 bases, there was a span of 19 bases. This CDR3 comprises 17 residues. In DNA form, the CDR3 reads TGTGCCAGCAACTCACCGACAGACTCCCACTCCTACAATGAGCAGTTCTTC. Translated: CASNSPTDSHSYNEQFF.

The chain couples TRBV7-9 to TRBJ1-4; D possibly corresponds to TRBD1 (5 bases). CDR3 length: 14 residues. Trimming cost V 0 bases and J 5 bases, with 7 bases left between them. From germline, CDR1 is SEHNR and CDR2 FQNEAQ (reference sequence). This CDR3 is CASSLARDNEKLFF. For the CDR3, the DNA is TGTGCCAGCAGCTTAGCGCGGGACAATGAAAAACTGTTTTTT.

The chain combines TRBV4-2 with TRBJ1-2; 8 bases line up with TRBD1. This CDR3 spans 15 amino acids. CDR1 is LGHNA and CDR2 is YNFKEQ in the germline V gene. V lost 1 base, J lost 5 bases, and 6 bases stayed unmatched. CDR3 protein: CASSQGGDRSYGYTF. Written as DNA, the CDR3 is TGTGCCAGCAGCCAAGGCGGGGACAGGTCATATGGCTACACCTTC.

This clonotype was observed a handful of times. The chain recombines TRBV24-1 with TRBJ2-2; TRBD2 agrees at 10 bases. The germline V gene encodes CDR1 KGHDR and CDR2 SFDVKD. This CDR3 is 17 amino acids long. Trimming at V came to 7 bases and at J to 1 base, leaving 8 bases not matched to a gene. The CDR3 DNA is TGTGCCACCAGCCGGCCCGGGACTAGCGAGAACACCGGGGAGCTGTTTTTT. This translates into CATSRPGTSENTGELFF.

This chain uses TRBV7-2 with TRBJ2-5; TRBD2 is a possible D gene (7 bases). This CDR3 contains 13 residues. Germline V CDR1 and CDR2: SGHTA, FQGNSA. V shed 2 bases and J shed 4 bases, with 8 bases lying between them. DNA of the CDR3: TGTGCCAGCAGCTTACGGGGGGCAGAGACCCAGTACTTC. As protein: CASSLRGAETQYF.

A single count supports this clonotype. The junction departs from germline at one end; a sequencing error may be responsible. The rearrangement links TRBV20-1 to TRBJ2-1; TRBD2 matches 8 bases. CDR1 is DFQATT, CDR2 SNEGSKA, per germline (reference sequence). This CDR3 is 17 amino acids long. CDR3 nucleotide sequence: TGCAGTGCTATTTCTTCAACTAGCGGAGGCTCCTACAATGTGCAGTTCTTC. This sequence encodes CSAISSTSGGSYNVQFF.